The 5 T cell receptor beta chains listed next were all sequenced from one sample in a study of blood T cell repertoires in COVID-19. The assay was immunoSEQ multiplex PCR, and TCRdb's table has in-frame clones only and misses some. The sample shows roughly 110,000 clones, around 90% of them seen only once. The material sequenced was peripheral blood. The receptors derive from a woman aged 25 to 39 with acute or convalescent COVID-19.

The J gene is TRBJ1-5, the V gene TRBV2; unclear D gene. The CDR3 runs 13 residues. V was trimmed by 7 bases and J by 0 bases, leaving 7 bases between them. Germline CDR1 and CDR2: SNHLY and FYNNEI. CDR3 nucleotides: TGTGCCAGCAACCAGAATAGCAATCAGCCCCAGCATTTT. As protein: CASNQNSNQPQHF.

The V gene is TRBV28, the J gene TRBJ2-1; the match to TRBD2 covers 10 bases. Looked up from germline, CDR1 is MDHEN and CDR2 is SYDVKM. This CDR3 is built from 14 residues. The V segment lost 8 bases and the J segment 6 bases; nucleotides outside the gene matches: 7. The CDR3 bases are TGTGCCAGCCTAGCGGGAGTGATCGTCAATGAGCAGTTCTTC. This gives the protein CASLAGVIVNEQFF.

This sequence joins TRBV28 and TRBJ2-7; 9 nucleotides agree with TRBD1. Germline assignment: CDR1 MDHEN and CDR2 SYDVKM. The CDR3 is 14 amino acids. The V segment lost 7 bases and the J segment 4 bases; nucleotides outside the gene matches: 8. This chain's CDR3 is CASKPGTGYYEQYF. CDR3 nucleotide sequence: TGTGCCAGCAAACCCGGGACAGGGTATTACGAGCAGTACTTC.

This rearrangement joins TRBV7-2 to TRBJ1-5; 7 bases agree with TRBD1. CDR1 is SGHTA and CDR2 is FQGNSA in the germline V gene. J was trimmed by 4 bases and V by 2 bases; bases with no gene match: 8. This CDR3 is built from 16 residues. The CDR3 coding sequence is TGTGCCAGCAGCTTACGGGACAGAAGTTATAATCAGCCCCAGCATTTT. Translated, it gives CASSLRDRSYNQPQHF.

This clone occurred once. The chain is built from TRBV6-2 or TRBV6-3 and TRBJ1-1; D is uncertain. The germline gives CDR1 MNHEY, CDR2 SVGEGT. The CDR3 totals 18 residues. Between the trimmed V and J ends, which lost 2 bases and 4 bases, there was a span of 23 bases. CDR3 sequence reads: CASSYPGGLSPGGTEAFF. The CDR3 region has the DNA TGTGCCAGCAGTTACCCTGGTGGGCTTTCCCCGGGAGGCACTGAAGCTTTCTTT.